This TCR beta chain was found in a study of regulatory and conventional T cells in RAG deficiency. Conventional CD4+ T cells were sorted from blood as CD25-low CD127-high cells. Overall study results and limits: These Omenn syndrome Treg sorts may hold peripherally activated cells instead. Treg unique TCR beta sequences were about 100-fold fewer in Omenn syndrome and CID/AS patients than controls. Shannon entropy fell and Simpson indices rose in RAG-deficient patients.

To note about this clone: Its matching antigen is unknown.

The length of the CDR3 is 16 residues. Using immunoSEQ multiplex PCR, the repertoire was profiled, and TCRdb retains in-frame clones only, with some absent. Counted here are around 20,000 clones, just under 95% occurring once; the ten biggest clones make up less than 0.95%. In addition, the sample was reused for a study of regulatory T cells. That paper notes: The PCR used 52 TRBV and 13 TRBJ primers. Skewed V and J usage and few unique V-J pairs marked patient repertoires, most in Tregs.

What was sequenced was CD4+ T cells sorted from blood. The V call is TRBV21-1, the J call TRBJ1-6. TRBV21-1 is classified as a pseudogene. The receptor's source is a human donor in good health. The CDR3 loop is CASKDSGSSYNSPLHF. The CDR3, as DNA: TGTGCCAGCAAAGATTCGGGGAGCTCCTATAATTCACCCCTCCACTTT.